The 7 T cell receptor beta chains below come from one sample, sequenced in a study of post-analysis software for immune sequencing data. Findings and limits, study-wide: When patients were compared with controls, a handful of TRBV segments were more frequent, TRBV5-6, TRBV5-1 and TRBV20-1 among them.

Antigens for these TCRs are unknown. Sequencing libraries made from TCR beta cDNA carried unique molecular identifiers. TCRdb reanalysed the PCR reads using MiXCR and keeps one entry per CDR3 protein. This sample has hundreds of thousands of distinct CDR3 sequences, with 55% to 70% found just once. Material for sequencing was blood. These receptors were taken from a girl aged 2-10 years with multiple sclerosis.

This sequence joins TRBV7-9 and TRBJ2-5; either TRBD1 or TRBD2 may supply D (6 bases each). From germline, CDR1 is SEHNR and CDR2 FQNEAQ (reference sequence). CDR3 size: 14 residues. V lost 4 bases and J lost 5, with 14 bases in between. This CDR3 reads CASSSRGVSETQYF. The CDR3 DNA sequence: TGTGCCAGCAGCTCTAGGGGGGTTTCGGAGACCCAGTACTTC.

The rearrangement uses TRBV20-1 and TRBJ2-4; D call uncertain. Gene TRBJ2-7 matches the end of the DNA better, so the J call may be wrong. CDR1 is DFQATT and CDR2 is SNEGSKA in the germline V gene (reference sequence). The CDR3 is 12 amino acids. The chain's CDR3 is CSASPITYEQYF. CDR3 bases: TGCAGTGCTAGCCCCATTACCTACGAGCAGTACTTC.

V and J are TRBV5-1 and TRBJ2-1; 7 bases are shared with TRBD1. With V trimmed by 4 bases and J by 6 bases, 10 bases remained unmatched. The germline CDR1 and CDR2 sequences are SGHRS and YFSETQ. This CDR3 spans 15 amino acids. CDR3 sequence (DNA): TGCGCCAGCAGCACGGACAGGTGGGGGCTCAATGAGCAGTTCTTC. This codes for CASSTDRWGLNEQFF.

This clonotype came up once. This rearrangement joins TRBV4-1 to TRBJ1-1; D not resolved. Per the germline V gene, CDR1 is MGHRA and CDR2 is YSYEKL. The CDR3 sequence is 16 residues long. Between the trimmed V and J ends, which lost 0 bases and 0 bases, there was a span of 11 bases. The CDR3 nucleotides are TGCGCCAGCAGCCAAGATCGCGAAGCCTTGAACACTGAAGCTTTCTTT. It encodes CASSQDREALNTEAFF.

In its sample, this clonotype was seen a few times. The chain is built from TRBV10-3 and TRBJ2-1, with a possible D match to TRBD2 (7 bases). Trimming took 0 bases from V and 6 from J, leaving 18 bases between them. Looked up from germline, CDR1 is ENHRY and CDR2 is SYGVKD. The CDR3 totals 17 residues. In DNA, the CDR3 is TGTGCCATCAGTGAGTCGAGGGGGGGGAATACTGTCAATGAGCAGTTCTTC. It is translated as CAISESRGGNTVNEQFF.

The chain recombines TRBV7-8 with TRBJ1-1; D gene unclear. This CDR3 contains 15 residues. V was cut by 2 bases and J by 0 bases, with 10 bases left in between. The germline CDR1 and CDR2 sequences are SGHVS and FQNEAQ. The CDR3 is CASSLIQRMNTEAFF. The CDR3 DNA is TGTGCCAGCAGCTTAATCCAGCGGATGAACACTGAAGCTTTCTTT. Full variable domain (missing parts from reference TRBV7-8 and TRBJ1-1): GAGVSQSPRYKVAKRGQDVALRCDPISGHVSLFWYQQALGQGPEFLTYFQNEAQLDKSGLPSDRFFAERPEGSVSTLKIQRTQQEDSAVYLCASSLIQRMNTEAFFGQGTRLTVV.

This clonotype has more than one count but fewer than ten. The chain carries TRBV6-5 and TRBJ2-1; the match to TRBD1 covers 7 bases. Germline V gene data show CDR1 as MNHEY and CDR2 as SVGAGI. The CDR3 contains 15 residues. Losses at the gene ends were 4 bases for V and 6 bases for J; bases not matched to a gene: 9. The CDR3 here is CASSFLTGSINEQFF. CDR3 bases: TGTGCCAGCAGTTTCCTGACAGGGTCAATCAATGAGCAGTTCTTC.